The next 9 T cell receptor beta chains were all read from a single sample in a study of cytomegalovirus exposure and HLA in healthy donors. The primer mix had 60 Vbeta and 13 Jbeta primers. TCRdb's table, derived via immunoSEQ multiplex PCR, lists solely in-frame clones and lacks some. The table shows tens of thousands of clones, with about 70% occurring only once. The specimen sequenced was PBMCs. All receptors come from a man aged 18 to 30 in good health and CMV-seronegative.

The chain's CDR3 is CASSDVFGGGDEQFF. CDR3 sequence (DNA): TGTGCCAGCAGTGACGTGTTCGGGGGGGGCGATGAGCAGTTCTTC. The rearrangement joins TRBV6-4 to TRBJ2-1; 8 positions match TRBD2. Per the germline V gene, CDR1 is MRHNA and CDR2 is SNTAGT. The CDR3 runs to 15 residues. V trimming: 2 bases; J trimming: 8 bases; junction bases outside the gene matches: 8.

CDR3 region: CASSEGEVGELFF. The CDR3 DNA reads as TGCGCCAGCAGTGAAGGGGAGGTCGGGGAGCTGTTTTTT. V and J are TRBV10-1 and TRBJ2-2; D may be TRBD2 (6 bases). Germline V gene data show CDR1 as WNHNN and CDR2 as SYGVQD (reference sequence). V lost 3 bases to trimming and J lost 7 bases, with 9 bases between them. The CDR3 extends over 13 amino acids.

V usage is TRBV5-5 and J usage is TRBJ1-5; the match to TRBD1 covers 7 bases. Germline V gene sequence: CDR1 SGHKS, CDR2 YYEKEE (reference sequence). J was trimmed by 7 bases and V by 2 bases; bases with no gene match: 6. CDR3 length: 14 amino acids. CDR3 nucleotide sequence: TGTGCCAGCAGCTTTGGGGACAGTGGGCAGCCCCAGCATTTT. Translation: CASSFGDSGQPQHF.

DNA of the CDR3: TGTGCCAGCAGTTTCGGCGGCCTCCCTAATTCACCCCTCCACTTT. Translation gives CASSFGGLPNSPLHF. This rearrangement joins TRBV27 to TRBJ1-6; D gene ambiguous. Between the trimmed V and J ends, which lost 3 bases and 6 bases, there was a span of 12 bases. The CDR3 totals 15 residues. CDR1 and CDR2 from the germline V gene are MNHEY and SMNVEV (reference sequence).

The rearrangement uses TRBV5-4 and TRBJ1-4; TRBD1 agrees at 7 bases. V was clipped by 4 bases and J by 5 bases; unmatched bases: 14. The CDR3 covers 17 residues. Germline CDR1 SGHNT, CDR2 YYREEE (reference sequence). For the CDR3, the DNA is TGTGCCAGCAGCAAGCCGGGACAGCGAACGGAGAATGAAAAACTGTTTTTT. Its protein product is CASSKPGQRTENEKLFF. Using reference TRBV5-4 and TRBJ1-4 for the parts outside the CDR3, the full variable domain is ETGVTQSPTHLIKTRGQQVTLRCSSQSGHNTVSWYQQALGQGPQFIFQYYREEENGRGNFPPRFSGLQFPNYSSELNVNALELDDSALYLCASSKPGQRTENEKLFFGSGTQLSVL.

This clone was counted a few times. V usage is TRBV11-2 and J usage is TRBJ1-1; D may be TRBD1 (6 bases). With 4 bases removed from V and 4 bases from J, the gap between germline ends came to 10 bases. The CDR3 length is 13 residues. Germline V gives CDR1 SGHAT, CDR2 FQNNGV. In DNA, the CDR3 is TGTGCCAGCAGCTCAGGGGTGGTCACTGAAGCTTTCTTT. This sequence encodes CASSSGVVTEAFF.

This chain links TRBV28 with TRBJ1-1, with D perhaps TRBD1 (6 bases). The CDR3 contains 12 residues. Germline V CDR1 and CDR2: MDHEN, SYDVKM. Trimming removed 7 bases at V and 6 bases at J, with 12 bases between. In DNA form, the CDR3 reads TGTGCCAGCAATGATGGGGGCCCTGAAGCTTTCTTT. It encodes CASNDGGPEAFF.

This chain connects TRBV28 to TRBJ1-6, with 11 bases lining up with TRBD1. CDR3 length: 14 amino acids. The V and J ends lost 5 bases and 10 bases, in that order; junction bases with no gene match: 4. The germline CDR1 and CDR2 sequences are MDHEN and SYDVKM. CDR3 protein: CASSPGTGGSPLHF. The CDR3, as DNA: TGTGCCAGCAGTCCGGGGACAGGGGGGTCACCCCTCCACTTT.

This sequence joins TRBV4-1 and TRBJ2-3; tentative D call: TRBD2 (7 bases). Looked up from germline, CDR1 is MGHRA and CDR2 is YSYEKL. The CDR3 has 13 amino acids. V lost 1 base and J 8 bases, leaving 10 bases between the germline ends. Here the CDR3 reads CASSQAGGLTQYF. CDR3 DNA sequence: TGCGCCAGCAGCCAAGCCGGGGGGCTTACGCAGTATTTT.